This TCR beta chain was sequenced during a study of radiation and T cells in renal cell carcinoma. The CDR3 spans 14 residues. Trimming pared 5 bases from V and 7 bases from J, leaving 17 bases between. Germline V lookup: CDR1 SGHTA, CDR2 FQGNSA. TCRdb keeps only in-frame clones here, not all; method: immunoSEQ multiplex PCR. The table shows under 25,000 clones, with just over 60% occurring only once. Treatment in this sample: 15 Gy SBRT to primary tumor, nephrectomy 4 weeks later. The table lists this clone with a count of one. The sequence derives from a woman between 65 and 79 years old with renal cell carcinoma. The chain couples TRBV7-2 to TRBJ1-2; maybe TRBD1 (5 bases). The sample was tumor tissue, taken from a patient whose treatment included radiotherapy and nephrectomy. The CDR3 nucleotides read TGTGCCAGCAGCCCCCGTCGGGGGGTGGCTGGCTACACCTTC. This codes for CASSPRRGVAGYTF.